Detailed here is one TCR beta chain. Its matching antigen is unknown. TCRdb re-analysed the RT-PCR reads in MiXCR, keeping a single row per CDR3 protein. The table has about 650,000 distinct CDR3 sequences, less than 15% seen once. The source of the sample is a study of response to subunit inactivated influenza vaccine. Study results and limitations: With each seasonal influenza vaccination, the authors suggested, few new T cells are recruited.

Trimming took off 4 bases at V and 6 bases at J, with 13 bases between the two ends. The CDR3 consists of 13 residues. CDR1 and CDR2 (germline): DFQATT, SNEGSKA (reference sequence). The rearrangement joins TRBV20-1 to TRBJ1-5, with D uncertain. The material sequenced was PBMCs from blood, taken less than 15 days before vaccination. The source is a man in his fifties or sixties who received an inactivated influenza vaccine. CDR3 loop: CSATFMPGQPQHF. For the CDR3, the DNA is TGCAGTGCTACGTTCATGCCAGGTCAGCCCCAGCATTTT.